This TCR beta chain came from a study of T-cell memory formation after mild COVID-19. Turning to this clonotype: The antigen is not known.

General study findings and limits: Among clones contracting day 15 to 85, CD4/CD8 was balanced, whereas later expanders leaned CD4+. A second wave of clones peaked on day 37, and their SARS-CoV-2 specificity went unconfirmed.

After removal of 3 bases from V and 7 bases from J, the junction contained 7 bases not matched to a gene. The CDR3 is 16 amino acids. The V gene's germline CDR1 is SGHDN and CDR2 FVKESK. 5'RACE primed from the constant segment yielded TCR alpha and TCR beta cDNA libraries bearing sample barcodes and UMIs. From the 5' RACE reads, TCRdb called clonotypes with MiXCR, one entry per CDR3 protein. The sample carries 550,000 to 700,000 distinct CDR3 sequences, about 20% recorded once. The sequence was collected from an adult woman who had mild COVID-19 (a few samples of this study predate the infection). Cell type and time point are not known. The rearrangement joins TRBV14 to TRBJ2-1; 12 positions match TRBD2. The sequenced sample was PBMCs or a T cell subset sorted from them (not recorded which). CDR3 DNA: TGTGCCAGCAGCCACTCGGGACTAGCGGGTGTTAATGAGCAGTTCTTC. Its translation is CASSHSGLAGVNEQFF.